This T cell receptor (beta chain) was found in a study of identical twins. From the 5' RACE reads, TCRdb called clonotypes with MiXCR, one entry per CDR3 protein. This sample yields roughly 720,000 distinct CDR3 sequences, of which 18% are seen a single time; about an eighth belongs to the top ten. The CDR3 has 11 residues. Trimming shortened V by 6 bases and J by 2 bases, and 8 bases separated the two germline ends. The germline CDR1 and CDR2 sequences are SQVTM and ANQGSEA. These data also formed part of another study, on T cells expressing NK-cell markers. That source adds: HCMV specificity of expanded NKG2C+ T cell clones remained unclear.

Sequenced: PBMCs. The chain has TRBV29-1 and TRBJ2-7, with TRBD1 as a possible D gene (5 bases). This TCR was sampled from a woman younger than 35 in good health. CDR3 in amino acids: CSVTETYEQYF. CDR3 DNA: TGCAGCGTGACAGAGACCTACGAGCAGTACTTC.